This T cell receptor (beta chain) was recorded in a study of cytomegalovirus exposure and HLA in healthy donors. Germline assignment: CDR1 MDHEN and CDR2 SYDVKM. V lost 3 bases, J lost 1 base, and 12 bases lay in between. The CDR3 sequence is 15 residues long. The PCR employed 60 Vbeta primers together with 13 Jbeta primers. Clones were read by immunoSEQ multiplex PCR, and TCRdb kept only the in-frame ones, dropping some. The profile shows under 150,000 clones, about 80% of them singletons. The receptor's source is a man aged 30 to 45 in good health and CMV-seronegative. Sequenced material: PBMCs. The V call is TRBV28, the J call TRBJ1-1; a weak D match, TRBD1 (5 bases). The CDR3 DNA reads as TGTGCCAGCAGTTTCCCCTATCAGGGGAACACTGAAGCTTTCTTT. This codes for CASSFPYQGNTEAFF. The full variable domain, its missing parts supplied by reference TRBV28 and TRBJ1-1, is DVKVTQSSRYLVKRTGEKVFLECVQDMDHENMFWYRQDPGLGLRLIYFSYDVKMKEKGDIPEGYSVSREKKERFSLILESASTNQTSMYLCASSFPYQGNTEAFFGQGTRLTVV.